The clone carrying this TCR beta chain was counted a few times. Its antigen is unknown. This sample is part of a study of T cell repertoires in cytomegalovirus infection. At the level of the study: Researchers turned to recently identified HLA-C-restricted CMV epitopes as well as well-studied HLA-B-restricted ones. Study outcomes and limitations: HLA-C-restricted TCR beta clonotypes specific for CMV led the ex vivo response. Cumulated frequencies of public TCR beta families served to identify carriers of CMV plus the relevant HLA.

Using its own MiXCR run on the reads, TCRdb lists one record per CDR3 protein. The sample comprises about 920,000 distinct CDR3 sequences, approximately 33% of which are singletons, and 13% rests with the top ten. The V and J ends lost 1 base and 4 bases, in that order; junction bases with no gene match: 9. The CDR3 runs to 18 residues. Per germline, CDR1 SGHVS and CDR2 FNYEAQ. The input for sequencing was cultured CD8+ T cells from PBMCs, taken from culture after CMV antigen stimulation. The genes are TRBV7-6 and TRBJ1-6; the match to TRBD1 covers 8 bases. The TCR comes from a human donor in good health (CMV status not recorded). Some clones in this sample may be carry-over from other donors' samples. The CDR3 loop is CASSLGSRQGNYNSPLHF. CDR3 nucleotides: TGTGCCAGCAGCTTAGGGTCTCGACAGGGGAATTATAATTCACCCCTCCACTTT.